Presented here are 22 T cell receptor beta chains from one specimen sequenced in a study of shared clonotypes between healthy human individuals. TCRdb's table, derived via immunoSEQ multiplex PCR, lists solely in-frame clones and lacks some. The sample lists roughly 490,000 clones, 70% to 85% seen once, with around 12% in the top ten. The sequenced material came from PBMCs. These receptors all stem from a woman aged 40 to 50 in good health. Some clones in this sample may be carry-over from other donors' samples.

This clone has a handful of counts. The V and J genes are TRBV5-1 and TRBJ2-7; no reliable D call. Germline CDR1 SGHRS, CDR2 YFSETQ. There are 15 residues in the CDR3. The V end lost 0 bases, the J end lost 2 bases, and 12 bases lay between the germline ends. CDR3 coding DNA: TGCGCCAGCAGCTTGGATGTAGCTGGGGCCTACGAGCAGTACTTC. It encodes CASSLDVAGAYEQYF.

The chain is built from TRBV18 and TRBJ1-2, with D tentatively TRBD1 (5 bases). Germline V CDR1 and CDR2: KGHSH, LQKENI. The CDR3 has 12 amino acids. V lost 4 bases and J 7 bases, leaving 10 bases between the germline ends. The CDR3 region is CASSQGNPGYTF. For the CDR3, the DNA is TGTGCCAGCTCACAGGGGAACCCTGGCTACACCTTC.

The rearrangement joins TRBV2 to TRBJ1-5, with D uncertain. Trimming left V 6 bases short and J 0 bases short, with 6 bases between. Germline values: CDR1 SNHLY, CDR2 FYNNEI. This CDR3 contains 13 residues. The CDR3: CASREISNQPQHF. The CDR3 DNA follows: TGTGCCAGCAGAGAAATTAGCAATCAGCCCCAGCATTTT. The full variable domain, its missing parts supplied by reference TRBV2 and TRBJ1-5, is EPEVTQTPSHQVTQMGQEVILRCVPISNHLYFYWYRQILGQKVEFLVSFYNNEISEKSEIFDDQFSVERPDGSNFTLKIRSTKLEDSAMYFCASREISNQPQHFGDGTRLSIL.

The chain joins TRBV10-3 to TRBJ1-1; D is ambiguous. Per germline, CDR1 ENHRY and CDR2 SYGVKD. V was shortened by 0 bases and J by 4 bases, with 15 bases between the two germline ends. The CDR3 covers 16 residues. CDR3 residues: CAISESNKGGGTEAFF. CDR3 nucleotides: TGTGCCATCAGTGAGTCAAATAAGGGTGGTGGCACTGAAGCTTTCTTT.

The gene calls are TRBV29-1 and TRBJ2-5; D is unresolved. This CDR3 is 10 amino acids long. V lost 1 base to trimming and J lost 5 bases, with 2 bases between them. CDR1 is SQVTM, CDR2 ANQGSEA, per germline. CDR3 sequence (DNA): TGCAGCGTTGAAGGGGAGACCCAGTACTTC. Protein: CSVEGETQYF.

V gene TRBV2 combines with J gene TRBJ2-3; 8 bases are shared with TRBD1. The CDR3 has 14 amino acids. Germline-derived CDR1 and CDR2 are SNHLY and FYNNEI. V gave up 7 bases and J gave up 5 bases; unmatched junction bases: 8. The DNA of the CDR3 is TGTGCCAGCAATACAGGGGGTATCATAGATACGCAGTATTTT. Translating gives CASNTGGIIDTQYF. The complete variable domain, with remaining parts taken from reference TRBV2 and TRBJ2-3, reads EPEVTQTPSHQVTQMGQEVILRCVPISNHLYFYWYRQILGQKVEFLVSFYNNEISEKSEIFDDQFSVERPDGSNFTLKIRSTKLEDSAMYFCASNTGGIIDTQYFGPGTRLTVL.

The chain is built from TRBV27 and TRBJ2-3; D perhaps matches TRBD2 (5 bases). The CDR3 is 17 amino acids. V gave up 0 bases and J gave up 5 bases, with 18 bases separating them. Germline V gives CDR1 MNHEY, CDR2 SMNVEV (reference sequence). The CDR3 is CASSLSSGRVGKDTQYF. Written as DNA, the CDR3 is TGTGCCAGCAGTTTATCATCCGGGCGGGTTGGGAAAGATACGCAGTATTTT.

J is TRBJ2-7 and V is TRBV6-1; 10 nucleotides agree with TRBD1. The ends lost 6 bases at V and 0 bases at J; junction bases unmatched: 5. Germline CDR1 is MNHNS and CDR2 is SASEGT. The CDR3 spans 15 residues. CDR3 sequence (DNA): TGTGCCAGCAGGGAGGACAGGGGGACCTCCTACGAGCAGTACTTC. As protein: CASREDRGTSYEQYF.

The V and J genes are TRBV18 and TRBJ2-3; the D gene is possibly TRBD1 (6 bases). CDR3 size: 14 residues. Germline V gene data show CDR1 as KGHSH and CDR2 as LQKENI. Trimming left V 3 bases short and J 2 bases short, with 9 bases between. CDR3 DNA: TGTGCCAGCTCACCCCGACAGGCCACAGATACGCAGTATTTT. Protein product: CASSPRQATDTQYF.

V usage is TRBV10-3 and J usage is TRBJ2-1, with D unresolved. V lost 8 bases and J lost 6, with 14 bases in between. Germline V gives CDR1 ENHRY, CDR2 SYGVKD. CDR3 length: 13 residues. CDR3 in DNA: TGTGCCATCTACAGCCCCCGATTCAATGAGCAGTTCTTC. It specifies CAIYSPRFNEQFF.

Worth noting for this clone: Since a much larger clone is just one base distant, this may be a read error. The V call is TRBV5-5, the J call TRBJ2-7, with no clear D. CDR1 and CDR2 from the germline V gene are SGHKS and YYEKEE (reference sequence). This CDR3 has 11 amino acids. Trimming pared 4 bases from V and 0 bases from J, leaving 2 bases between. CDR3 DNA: TGTGCCAGCAGCCCCTCCTACGAGCAGTACTTC. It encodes CASSPSYEQYF.

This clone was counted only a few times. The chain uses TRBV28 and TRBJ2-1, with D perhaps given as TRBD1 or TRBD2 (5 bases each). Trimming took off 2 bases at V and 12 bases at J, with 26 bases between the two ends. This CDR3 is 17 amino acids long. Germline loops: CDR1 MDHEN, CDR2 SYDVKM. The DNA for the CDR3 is TGTGCCAGCAGTTTACACCCTCTCGGGACCCGACAGAGTGTGCAGTTCTTC. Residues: CASSLHPLGTRQSVQFF.

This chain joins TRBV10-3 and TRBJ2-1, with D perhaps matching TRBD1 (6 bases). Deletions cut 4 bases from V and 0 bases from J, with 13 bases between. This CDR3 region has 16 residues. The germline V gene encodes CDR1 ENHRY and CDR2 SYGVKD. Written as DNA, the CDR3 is TGTGCCATCAGTGGGTCAGCGGACAGCTCCTACAATGAGCAGTTCTTC. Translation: CAISGSADSSYNEQFF.

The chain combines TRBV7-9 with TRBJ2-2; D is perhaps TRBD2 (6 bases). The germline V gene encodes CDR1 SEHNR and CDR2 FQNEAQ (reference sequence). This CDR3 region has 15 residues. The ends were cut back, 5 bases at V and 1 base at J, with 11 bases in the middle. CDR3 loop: CASSLGLLNTGELFF. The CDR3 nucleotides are TGTGCCAGCAGCCTGGGACTCTTGAACACCGGGGAGCTGTTTTTT.

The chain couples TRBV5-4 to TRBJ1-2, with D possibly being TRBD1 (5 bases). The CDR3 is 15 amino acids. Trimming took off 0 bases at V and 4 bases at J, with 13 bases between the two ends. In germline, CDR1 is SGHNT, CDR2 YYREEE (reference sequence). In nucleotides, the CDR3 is TGTGCCAGCAGCTTGGGCCTGGGGGGGACCTATGGCTACACCTTC. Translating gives CASSLGLGGTYGYTF.

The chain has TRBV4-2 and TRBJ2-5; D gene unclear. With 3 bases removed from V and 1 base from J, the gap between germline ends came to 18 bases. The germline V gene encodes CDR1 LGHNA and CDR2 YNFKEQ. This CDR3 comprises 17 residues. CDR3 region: CASSHRRETKLQETQYF. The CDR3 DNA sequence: TGTGCCAGCAGCCACCGAAGGGAAACAAAACTCCAAGAGACCCAGTACTTC.

The CDR3 is CSVGLNRVTFGNEQFF. CDR3 in DNA: TGCAGCGTTGGCCTAAACAGGGTAACCTTTGGGAATGAGCAGTTCTTC. The genes are TRBV29-1 and TRBJ2-1; D perhaps matches TRBD1 (6 bases). Deletions cut 4 bases from V and 7 bases from J, with 23 bases between. The CDR3 runs 16 residues. CDR1 and CDR2 from the germline V gene are SQVTM and ANQGSEA.

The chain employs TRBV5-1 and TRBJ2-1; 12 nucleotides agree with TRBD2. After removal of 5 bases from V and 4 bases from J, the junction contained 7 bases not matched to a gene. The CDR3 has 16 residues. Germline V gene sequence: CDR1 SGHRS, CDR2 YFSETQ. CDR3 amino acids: CASSRTSGELYNEQFF. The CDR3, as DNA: TGCGCCAGCAGTAGGACTAGCGGGGAGTTATACAATGAGCAGTTCTTC.

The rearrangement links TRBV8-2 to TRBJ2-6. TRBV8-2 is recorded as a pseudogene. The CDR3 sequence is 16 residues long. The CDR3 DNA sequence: TGTGGCAATCCCGGAATAACACAAAGTCGGGCCAACGTCCTGACTTTC. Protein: CGNPGITQSRANVLTF.

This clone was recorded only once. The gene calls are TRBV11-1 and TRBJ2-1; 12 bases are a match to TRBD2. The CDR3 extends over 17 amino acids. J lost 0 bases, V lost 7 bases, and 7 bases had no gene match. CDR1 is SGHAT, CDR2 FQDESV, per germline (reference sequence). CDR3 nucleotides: TGTGCCAGCATCAGGACTAGCGGGACCAGCTCCTACAATGAGCAGTTCTTC. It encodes CASIRTSGTSSYNEQFF.

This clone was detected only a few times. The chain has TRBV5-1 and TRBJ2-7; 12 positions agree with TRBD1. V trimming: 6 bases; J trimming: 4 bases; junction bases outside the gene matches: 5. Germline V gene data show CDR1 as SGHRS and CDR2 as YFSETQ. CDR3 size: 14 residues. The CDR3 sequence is CASKPGQGAYEQYF. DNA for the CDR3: TGCGCCAGCAAGCCGGGACAGGGGGCGTACGAGCAGTACTTC. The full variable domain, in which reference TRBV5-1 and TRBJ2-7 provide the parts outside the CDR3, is KAGVTQTPRYLIKTRGQQVTLSCSPISGHRSVSWYQQTPGQGLQFLFEYFSETQRNKGNFPGRFSGRQFSNSRSEMNVSTLELGDSALYLCASKPGQGAYEQYFGPGTRLTVT.

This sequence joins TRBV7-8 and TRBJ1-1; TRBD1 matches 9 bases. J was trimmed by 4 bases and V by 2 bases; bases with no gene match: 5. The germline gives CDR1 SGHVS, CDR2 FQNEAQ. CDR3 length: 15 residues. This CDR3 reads CASSLRGQGTTEAFF. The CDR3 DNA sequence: TGTGCCAGCAGCTTACGGGGACAGGGTACCACTGAAGCTTTCTTT.